This T cell receptor beta chain was identified during a study of shared clonotypes between healthy human individuals. An even split of each subset's genomic DNA across several immunoSEQ plates was performed. Here immunoSEQ multiplex PCR was the method, and the copy in TCRdb shows in-frame clones only, minus some. The sample contains some 2.1 million clones, about 94% of which appear only once. Concerning this clone itself: Antigen specificity is unknown.

Trimming pared 5 bases from V and 5 bases from J, leaving 19 bases between. The CDR3 contains 15 residues. The germline V gene encodes CDR1 PRHDT and CDR2 FYEKMQ (reference sequence). Terminally differentiated effector memory CD45RA+ cells were excluded by CCR7 positive selection of CD45RO-negative cells. Study observations and caveats: Few donors restricted represented genetic and exposure-history diversity. When naive CD4 clonotypes were compared across several donors, around 5% were shared. Measured sharing among donors was expected to vary with sequencing depth.

This receptor was taken from a young man in good health. Material: naive CD8+ T cells sorted from blood. The rearrangement links TRBV13 to TRBJ2-7; D might be TRBD1 or TRBD2, each matching 5 bases. The CDR3 bases are TGTGCCAGCAGCCCGAAAGGGGTAGGGACCCACGAGCAGTACTTC. Translated, it gives CASSPKGVGTHEQYF.